These 10 T cell receptor delta chains share one sample of origin, sequenced in a study of gammadelta T cells in human blood (dated by TCRdb to 2020 to 2021). The library was produced with RT-PCR. Sequencer: Illumina MiSeq. TCRdb recomputed clones from the public reads with CATT; identical DNA rows were then combined. The sample contains more than 250 delta-chain clones, 46% of them found a single time. Over 85% of the sample goes to the ten largest clones. Material for sequencing was Vgamma9Vdelta2 gamma-delta T cells from infant blood. The receptors shown here come from a human donor.

A note on this clone: TCRdb's protein, taken from a much larger clone, differs from this DNA's translation at residue 7, likely owing to a read error; the protein displayed comes from the DNA. V is TRDV2 and J is TRDJ3, with 9 bases fitting TRDD3. TCRdb carries no J gene annotation; the J gene was assigned here by matching the DNA with germline. CDR3 length: 19 amino acids. J gave up 0 bases and V 0 bases, and 5 bases lay outside the gene matches. The germline V gene encodes CDR1 GEAIGNYY and CDR2 EKD. The CDR3 DNA follows: TGTGCCTGTGACACCGTCCAGGGGGATACCTCCTGGGACACCCGACAGATGTTTTTC. Its protein product is CACDTVQGDTSWDTRQMFF.

This clone was seen only a few times. TCRdb's listed protein matches a much larger clone and diverges from this DNA's translation at residue 7, likely through a read error; the protein shown comes from the DNA. Other DNA sequences of this sample code for an identical CDR3. The V call is TRDV2, the J call TRDJ3, with 9 positions matching TRDD3. J gave up 0 bases and V 3 bases, and 14 bases lay outside the gene matches. Germline CDR1 and CDR2: GEAIGNYY and EKD. The CDR3 sequence is 21 residues long. The CDR3 nucleotides are TGTGCCTGTGACGCGTACCGGGGGATACCCCTTAGCTCCTGGGACACCCGACAGATGTTTTTC. Amino acid sequence: CACDAYRGIPLSSWDTRQMFF.

This clone was seen more than once but under ten times. This likely came from a read error, as a far larger clone is one base away. The rearrangement joins TRDV2 to TRDJ3; 12 bases map to TRDD3. Because TCRdb records no J gene, it was assigned here through a match of the DNA to germline. The CDR3 sequence is 21 residues long. Germline CDR1 is GEAIGNYY and CDR2 is EKD. The CDR3 region is CACDTWSGGYGSSRDTRQMFF. CDR3 DNA sequence: TGTGCCTGTGACACGTGGTCTGGGGGATACGGGAGCTCCCGGGACACCCGACAGATGTTTTTC.

Comment on this clone: TCRdb's protein for this DNA is that of a much larger clone and differs from the translation at residue 11, likely a read error; the protein shown is the DNA translation. The V call is TRDV2, the J call TRDJ3, with TRDD3 identical over 11 bases. The J gene, left out of TCRdb, was set here by checking the DNA against germline. The V and J ends lost 1 base and 0 bases, in that order; junction bases with no gene match: 10. CDR1 is GEAIGNYY, CDR2 EKD, per germline. The CDR3 consists of 21 residues. This CDR3 reads CACDTWSGGYWSSWDTRQMFF. Written as DNA, the CDR3 is TGTGCCTGTGACACGTGGTCTGGGGGATACTGGAGCTCCTGGGACACCCGACAGATGTTTTTC.

Regarding this clone: With only one base between it and a far larger clone, this is likely a read error. V gene TRDV2 combines with J gene TRDJ3; TRDD3 matches at 8 bases. The J gene, absent from TCRdb, was called here by matching the DNA to germline. V lost 3 bases to trimming and J lost 3 bases; unmatched junction nucleotides: 3. The CDR3 is 16 amino acids. From germline, CDR1 is GEAIGNYY and CDR2 EKD. CDR3 amino acids: CACDGIRFWDTRQMFF. CDR3 bases: TGTGCCTGTGACGGGATACGCTTCTGGGACACCCGACAGATGTTTTTC.

This clone has a handful of counts. A read error likely explains why the TCRdb protein, taken from a much larger clone, differs from this DNA's translation at residue 16; the protein shown is translated from the DNA. The chain joins TRDV2 to TRDJ3, with 12 nucleotides matching TRDD3. The CDR3 spans 21 residues. Germline loops: CDR1 GEAIGNYY, CDR2 EKD. CDR3 DNA: TGTGCCTGTGACGCGTACTGGGGGATACCCCTTAGCTCCTGGGACAACCGACAGATGTTTTTC. This encodes CACDAYWGIPLSSWDNRQMFF.

V usage is TRDV2 and J usage is TRDJ1, with D unclear. The J gene is not listed in TCRdb, so it was assigned here from a DNA match to germline. The CDR3 is 15 residues long. Germline CDR1 and CDR2: GEAIGNYY and EKD. The V gene lost 8 bases and the J gene lost 1 base, with 19 bases spanning the gap. DNA of the CDR3: TGTGCCTCAAGCGGAGGCTCTCTTCGCACCGATAAACTCATCTTT. Translation gives CASSGGSLRTDKLIF.

A note on this clone: This DNA translates differently at residue 5 from the TCRdb protein, which is that of a much larger clone; a read error is likely, and the protein shown is the DNA's own translation. The chain uses TRDV2 and TRDJ3, with 12 bases identical to TRDD3. No J segment appears in TCRdb, so it was assigned here by matching the sequence to germline. The CDR3 extends over 21 amino acids. Per germline, CDR1 GEAIGNYY and CDR2 EKD. The junction had 10 bases not matched to a gene; V was cut back by 2 bases and J by 0 bases. The DNA for the CDR3 is TGTGCCTGTGACATGTGGTCTGGGGGATACGGGAGCTCCTGGGACACCCGACAGATGTTTTTC. This codes for CACDMWSGGYGSSWDTRQMFF.

This clone was found a few times. A far larger clone differs by one base, so this is likely a read error. The sample has other DNA sequences that encode this CDR3 too. The chain uses TRDV2 and TRDJ3; 9 positions agree with TRDD3. Unmatched junction bases numbered 3, after V lost 1 base and J lost 0 bases. Germline CDR1 reads GEAIGNYY; CDR2 reads EKD. The CDR3 totals 18 residues. In nucleotides, the CDR3 is TGTGCCTGTGACACTGGGGGATATAGCTCCTGGGACACCCGACAGATGTTTTTC. Amino acid sequence: CACDTGGYSSWDTRQMFF.

As to this clone: TCRdb shows a much larger clone's protein in place of this DNA's translation, and the two differ at residue 12, likely through a read error; the protein shown is translated from the DNA. This sequence joins TRDV2 and TRDJ3; 11 nucleotides align to TRDD3. No J gene was available from TCRdb, and it was assigned here by a germline match of the DNA. CDR1 GEAIGNYY and CDR2 EKD come from the germline V gene. This CDR3 comprises 19 residues. The CDR3 sequence is CACDTVLGDTSRDTRQMFF. The CDR3 DNA is TGTGCCTGTGACACCGTCCTGGGGGATACCTCCCGGGACACCCGACAGATGTTTTTC.